The rows below give T cell receptor beta chains drawn from one sample of a study of T cell responses to AZD1222 COVID-19 vaccine. TCRdb's copy holds only in-frame clones and misses some; the assay was immunoSEQ multiplex PCR. The table shows 70,000 to 85,000 clones, with 65% to 85% occurring only once. Specimen: peripheral blood, collected on day 0 of AZD1222 vaccination. Receptor source: an adult in good health. CDR3s include the opening cysteine and the closing phenylalanine or tryptophan. Fields, in order: CDR3 DNA, CDR3 protein, D gene, J gene, V gene, clone size. A D gene is named only where the DNA matches it firmly. Clone sizes are given selectively: once, few, many, or a class where the clone is expanded.

TGTGCCAGCTTGTTGACACAGGGGACCAAAAACATTCAGTACTTC CASLLTQGTKNIQYF TRBD1 TRBJ2-4 TRBV6-4 -
TGTGCCAGCAGCTTCGGCAGGGGCTTCTCTGGAAACACCATATATTTT CASSFGRGFSGNTIYF - TRBJ1-3 TRBV7-2 -
TGTGCCAGCAGCCCCCGACCGATCGACTCGTCCGGGGAGCTGTTTTTT CASSPRPIDSSGELFF - TRBJ2-2 TRBV7-3 -
TGTGCCAGCAGCTCCCTCGGAGAGTGGGGGAATGAGCAGTTCTTC CASSSLGEWGNEQFF - TRBJ2-1 TRBV11-3 few
TGTGCCAGCAGCCGGGACTACTCTGGAAACACCATATATTTT CASSRDYSGNTIYF - TRBJ1-3 TRBV7-2 once
TGCGCCAGCAGCTTGGAGGGGCAGGACCTTGGTCAGCCCCAGCATTTT CASSLEGQDLGQPQHF - TRBJ1-5 TRBV5-1 few
TGTGCCAGCAGCTTAGTCCAAGGGAGGGGGCGGGATACGCAGTATTTT CASSLVQGRGRDTQYF - TRBJ2-3 TRBV13 -
TGTGCCAGCAGCTTAGACCGGGGGGGCCAAAAGACCCAGTACTTC CASSLDRGGQKTQYF TRBD2 TRBJ2-5 TRBV7-2 -
TGTGCCAGCAGCCTGGGACTAACCCGGAACACCGGGGAGCTGTTTTTT CASSLGLTRNTGELFF TRBD2 TRBJ2-2 TRBV3-1/TRBV3-2 -
TGTGCCAGTAATGAGGGGAGCAATCAGCCCCAGCATTTT CASNEGSNQPQHF - TRBJ1-5 TRBV19 -
TGTGCCAGCAGTTCCGACAGGGCGGGTGACTTATACGAGCAGTACTTC CASSSDRAGDLYEQYF TRBD1 TRBJ2-7 TRBV28 -
TGTGCCAGCAGTTACTCACAGGAAGCCTCTTCTGGCTACACCTTC CASSYSQEASSGYTF - TRBJ1-2 TRBV6-6 -
TGTGCCAGCAGCCAAGACGACAGCTCCTACGAGCAGTACTTC CASSQDDSSYEQYF - TRBJ2-7 TRBV7-9 many
TGTGCCAGCAGCGTAGATGGTAGCGGCCACACCGGGGAGCTGTTTTTT CASSVDGSGHTGELFF - TRBJ2-2 TRBV9 -
TGTGCCAGTCAGGTCGGGTCCTCCTACGAGCAGTACTTC CASQVGSSYEQYF - TRBJ2-7 TRBV3-1/TRBV3-2 -
TGTGCCAGCAGTCCGGCTGGGCTAAGAAATGAAAAACTGTTTTTT CASSPAGLRNEKLFF - TRBJ1-4 TRBV7-2 -
TGTGCCAGCAGTTCCGGGACAGGGGGCTATGGCTACACCTTC CASSSGTGGYGYTF TRBD1 TRBJ1-2 TRBV13 once
TGTGCCAGCAGTCCCAGGGTCGGGGAGACCCAGTACTTC CASSPRVGETQYF - TRBJ2-5 TRBV27 -
TGCAGCGTGCAGCGGGAGGGTTACAATGAGCAGTTCTTC CSVQREGYNEQFF TRBD2 TRBJ2-1 TRBV29-1 -
TGTGCCAGCAGCCCCTCATACAGGTCAGACACCGGGGAGCTGTTTTTT CASSPSYRSDTGELFF - TRBJ2-2 TRBV7-9 few
TGTGCCAGCAGCCCCCAGAGAAGGAGACTTGAAGCTTTCTTT CASSPQRRRLEAFF - TRBJ1-1 TRBV6-5 -
TGCGCCAGCAGCCAGATAAGACCAAAGGGGAATGGCAGCTATGGCTACACCTTC CASSQIRPKGNGSYGYTF - TRBJ1-2 TRBV4-1 many